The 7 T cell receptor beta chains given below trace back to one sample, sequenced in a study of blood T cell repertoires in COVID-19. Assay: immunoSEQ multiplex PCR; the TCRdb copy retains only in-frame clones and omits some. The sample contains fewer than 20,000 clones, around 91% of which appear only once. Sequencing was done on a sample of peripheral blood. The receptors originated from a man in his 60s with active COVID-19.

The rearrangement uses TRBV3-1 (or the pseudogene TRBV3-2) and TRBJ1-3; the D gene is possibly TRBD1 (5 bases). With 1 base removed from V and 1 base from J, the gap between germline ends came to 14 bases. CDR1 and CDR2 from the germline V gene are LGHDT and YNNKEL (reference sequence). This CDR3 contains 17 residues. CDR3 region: CASSQAPSTVSGNTIYF. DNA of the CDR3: TGTGCCAGCAGCCAAGCCCCATCGACAGTTTCTGGAAACACCATATATTTT.

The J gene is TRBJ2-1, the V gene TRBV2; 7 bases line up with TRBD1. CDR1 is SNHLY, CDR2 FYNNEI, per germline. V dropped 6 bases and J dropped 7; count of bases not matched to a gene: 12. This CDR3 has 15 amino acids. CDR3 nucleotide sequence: TGTGCCAGCAGAACCGACAGGGCCGATGGGAATGAGCAGTTCTTC. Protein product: CASRTDRADGNEQFF.

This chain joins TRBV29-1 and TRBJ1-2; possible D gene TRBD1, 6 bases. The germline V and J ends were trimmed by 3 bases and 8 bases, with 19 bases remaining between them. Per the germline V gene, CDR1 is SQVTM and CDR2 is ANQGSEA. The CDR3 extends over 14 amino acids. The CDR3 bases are TGCAGCGTTGATGGCTCCGGACAGCTCTGGGGCTACACCTTC. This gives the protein CSVDGSGQLWGYTF.

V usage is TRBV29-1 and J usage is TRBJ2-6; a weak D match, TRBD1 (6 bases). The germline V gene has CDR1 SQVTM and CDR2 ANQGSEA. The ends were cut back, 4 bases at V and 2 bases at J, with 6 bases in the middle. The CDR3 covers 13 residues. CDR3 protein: CSVAGAGANVLTF. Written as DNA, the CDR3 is TGCAGCGTTGCAGGGGCTGGGGCCAACGTCCTGACTTTC. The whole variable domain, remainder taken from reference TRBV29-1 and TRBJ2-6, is SAVISQKPSRDICQRGTSLTIQCQVDSQVTMMFWYRQQPGQSLTLIATANQGSEATYESGFVIDKFPISRPNLTFSTLTVSNMSPEDSSIYLCSVAGAGANVLTFGAGSRLTVL.

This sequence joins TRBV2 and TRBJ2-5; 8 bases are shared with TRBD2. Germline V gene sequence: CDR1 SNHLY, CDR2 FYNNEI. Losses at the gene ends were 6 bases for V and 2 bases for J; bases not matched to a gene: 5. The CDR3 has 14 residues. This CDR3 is CASRDGGVQETQYF. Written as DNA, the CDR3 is TGTGCCAGCAGGGACGGGGGGGTTCAAGAGACCCAGTACTTC.

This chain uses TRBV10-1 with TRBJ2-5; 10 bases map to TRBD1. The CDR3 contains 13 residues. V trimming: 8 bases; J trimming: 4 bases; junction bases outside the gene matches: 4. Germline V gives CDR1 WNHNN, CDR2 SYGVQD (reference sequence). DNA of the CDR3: TGCGCCAGCCGACGGGACAGGGGAGAGACCCAGTACTTC. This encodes CASRRDRGETQYF.

The CDR3 region has the DNA TGTGCCAGCAGAAAGCGGGCAGACGGGACCTACGAGCAGTACGTC. This gives the protein CASRKRADGTYEQYV. The V and J genes are TRBV6-5 and TRBJ2-7; perhaps TRBD2 as D (6 bases). There are 15 residues in the CDR3. CDR1 is MNHEY, CDR2 SVGAGI, per germline. Between the trimmed V and J ends, which lost 6 bases and 2 bases, there was a span of 17 bases.